These 27 T cell receptor beta chains were all obtained from the same sample, sequenced in a study of neurological immune-mediated disorders. MiXCR, applied by TCRdb to the 5' RACE reads, yields one record per CDR3 protein. Among 70,000 to 95,000 distinct CDR3 sequences listed, less than 15% were seen once. Time point of the sample: longitudinal time-point 2. Specimen: PBMCs. The source is a female donor with HTLV-1-associated myelopathy (HAM/TSP).

This clonotype was observed many times. The V gene is TRBV6-5, the J gene TRBJ2-7, with a possible D match to TRBD2 (5 bases). V lost 6 bases and J lost 0, with 18 bases in between. Germline loops: CDR1 MNHEY, CDR2 SVGAGI. CDR3 size: 16 residues. In DNA form, the CDR3 reads TGTGCCAGCAGCCCACTCGGACTTATAAGCTCCTACGAGCAGTACTTC. It encodes CASSPLGLISSYEQYF.

Many counts were recorded for this clonotype. V and J are TRBV6-5 and TRBJ1-1; D is possibly TRBD1 (6 bases). The V gene lost 6 bases and the J gene lost 6 bases, with 20 bases spanning the gap. The germline V gene has CDR1 MNHEY and CDR2 SVGAGI. This CDR3 is 15 amino acids long. The chain's CDR3 is CASSSPQGSGPEAFF. In nucleotides, the CDR3 is TGTGCCAGCAGCTCACCTCAGGGGTCGGGCCCTGAAGCTTTCTTT.

This clonotype was found many times. The rearrangement links TRBV9 to TRBJ2-3; the D gene is possibly TRBD2 (5 bases). Trimming cost V 4 bases and J 3 bases, with 18 bases left between them. This CDR3 has 16 residues. Germline V gene data show CDR1 as SGDLS and CDR2 as YYNGEE. Written as DNA, the CDR3 is TGTGCCAGCAGCCCCCGTCAACGGGGAACAACAGATACGCAGTATTTT. Translated: CASSPRQRGTTDTQYF.

This clonotype has ten or more counts. The rearrangement uses TRBV7-2 and TRBJ1-1; TRBD1 is a possible D gene (5 bases). Trimming stripped 5 bases from V and 4 bases from J, with 14 bases between. From germline, CDR1 is SGHTA and CDR2 FQGNSA. The CDR3 totals 14 residues. CDR3 amino acids: CASSESGQPTEAFF. CDR3 DNA: TGTGCCAGCAGCGAATCAGGACAACCCACTGAAGCTTTCTTT.

This clonotype was recorded at least ten times. CDR3 loop: CSARRAGVNTGELFF. The CDR3 DNA follows: TGCAGTGCTAGGCGCGCGGGGGTAAACACCGGGGAGCTGTTTTTT. This chain joins TRBV20-1 and TRBJ2-2; 7 nucleotides agree with TRBD2. The CDR3 is 15 residues long. With V trimmed by 3 bases and J by 2 bases, 6 bases remained unmatched. Germline V gene data show CDR1 as DFQATT and CDR2 as SNEGSKA (reference sequence).

A note on this clonotype: A much larger clonotype is one base distant, so this may be a read error. The chain uses TRBV15 and TRBJ2-7, with TRBD2 as a possible D gene (8 bases). This CDR3 has 15 amino acids. Germline loops: CDR1 LNHNV, CDR2 YYDKDF (reference sequence). In DNA, the CDR3 is TGTGCTAACAGCACGGGAGGGGGCGACCGCTTTAGTCGGTACTTC. It is translated as CANSTGGGDRFSRYF.

This clonotype was seen many times. This chain connects TRBV5-1 to TRBJ2-3; 8 bases align to TRBD1. With V trimmed by 4 bases and J by 0 bases, 4 bases remained unmatched. CDR3 length equals 15 residues. From germline, CDR1 is SGHRS and CDR2 YFSETQ. The CDR3 sequence: CASSQDRASTDTQYF. In nucleotides, the CDR3 is TGCGCCAGCAGCCAGGACAGGGCTAGCACAGATACGCAGTATTTT. Complete variable domain (other parts from reference TRBV5-1 and TRBJ2-3): KAGVTQTPRYLIKTRGQQVTLSCSPISGHRSVSWYQQTPGQGLQFLFEYFSETQRNKGNFPGRFSGRQFSNSRSEMNVSTLELGDSALYLCASSQDRASTDTQYFGPGTRLTVL.

The gene calls are TRBV21-1 and TRBJ2-1; the D call in the table, TRBD1, was not verified against the DNA. TRBV21-1 is marked as a pseudogene. The CDR3 runs to 16 residues. In DNA, the CDR3 is TGTGCCAGCAGCAAAGCCCAGGGGGCGATACTTTCTGAGCAGTTCTTC. This sequence encodes CASSKAQGAILSEQFF.

This clonotype was detected ten times or more. CDR3 protein: CASSLGWGPQHF. The CDR3 region has the DNA TGTGCCAGCAGTTTAGGGTGGGGGCCCCAGCATTTT. The chain links TRBV12-3 or TRBV12-4 to TRBJ1-5, with D unresolved. The CDR3 contains 12 residues. Trimming removed 1 base at V and 9 bases at J, with 7 bases between.

There are many counts of this clonotype. The chain combines TRBV5-1 with TRBJ1-4; 9 nucleotides match TRBD1. The germline V gene has CDR1 SGHRS and CDR2 YFSETQ. This CDR3 has 19 amino acids. The V segment lost 4 bases and the J segment 7 bases; nucleotides outside the gene matches: 20. As DNA, the CDR3 is TGCGCCAGCAGCCGCGACCCACAGGGGGCGGGAGAGAACGCTGAAAAACTGTTTTTT. This sequence encodes CASSRDPQGAGENAEKLFF.

This clonotype was detected ten times or more. V gene TRBV5-1 combines with J gene TRBJ2-1, with 10 positions matching TRBD2. V was clipped by 7 bases and J by 7 bases; unmatched bases: 2. CDR1 SGHRS and CDR2 YFSETQ come from the germline V gene. The CDR3 length is 12 residues. The CDR3 DNA reads TGCGCCAGCCATAGCGGGGGGAATGAGCAGTTCTTC. This translates into CASHSGGNEQFF.

There are many counts of this clonotype. The CDR3 nucleotides read TGTGCCAGCCGAAACGGGGGGGCGGCCAAAAACATTCAGTACTTC. Its translation: CASRNGGAAKNIQYF. The chain carries TRBV6-5 and TRBJ2-4; TRBD2 aligns across 8 bases. The CDR3 length is 15 residues. Per the germline V gene, CDR1 is MNHEY and CDR2 is SVGAGI. J was trimmed by 1 base and V by 8 bases; bases with no gene match: 7.

This clonotype was observed once. V and J are TRBV7-6 and TRBJ2-7; 9 bases align to TRBD1. The V segment lost 8 bases and the J segment 3 bases; nucleotides outside the gene matches: 5. The germline V gene has CDR1 SGHVS and CDR2 FNYEAQ. The CDR3 has 13 residues. The CDR3 is CASHGQGSYEQYF. In DNA form, the CDR3 reads TGTGCCAGCCATGGACAGGGGAGCTACGAGCAGTACTTC.

This clonotype was recorded at least ten times. The chain links TRBV7-2 to TRBJ2-2; D gene ambiguous. The CDR3 totals 14 residues. Germline values: CDR1 SGHTA, CDR2 FQGNSA. V lost 3 bases and J lost 7, with 12 bases in between. CDR3 sequence: CASSFDRWGGELFF. The CDR3 nucleotides read TGTGCCAGCAGCTTCGATAGATGGGGCGGGGAGCTGTTTTTT.

This clonotype was picked up many times. The V and J genes are TRBV29-1 and TRBJ1-1; no definite D call. The V end lost 1 base, the J end lost 1 base, and 4 bases lay between the germline ends. The CDR3 consists of 12 residues. Germline V lookup: CDR1 SQVTM, CDR2 ANQGSEA. In DNA form, the CDR3 reads TGCAGCGTTGAAGTGCAGAACACTGAAGCTTTCTTT. Amino acids: CSVEVQNTEAFF.

This clonotype was recorded at least ten times. The gene calls are TRBV5-6 and TRBJ2-5; D is tentatively TRBD1 or TRBD2 (7 bases each). V was clipped by 2 bases and J by 2 bases, with 13 bases between them. The germline gives CDR1 SGHDT, CDR2 YYEEEE. The CDR3 runs to 15 residues. As DNA, the CDR3 is TGTGCCAGCAGCTTTCAGGGGGGGGGTCAAGAGACCCAGTACTTC. The encoded protein is CASSFQGGGQETQYF.

This clonotype was recorded at least ten times. The genes are TRBV7-8 and TRBJ2-6; D gene ambiguous. The CDR3 length is 16 residues. The germline V gene has CDR1 SGHVS and CDR2 FQNEAQ. The V end lost 5 bases, the J end lost 0 bases, and 11 bases lay between the germline ends. Here the CDR3 reads CASSPRDYSGANVLTF. DNA of the CDR3: TGTGCCAGCAGCCCCCGCGATTACTCTGGGGCCAACGTCCTGACTTTC.

This clonotype was detected many times. The chain recombines TRBV6-5 with TRBJ2-1; D is unresolved. V was shortened by 6 bases and J by 6 bases, with 9 bases between the two germline ends. The CDR3 runs 12 residues. Germline V gives CDR1 MNHEY, CDR2 SVGAGI. CDR3 nucleotides: TGTGCCAGCAGGGCGAACAGCAATGAGCAGTTCTTC. Translation gives CASRANSNEQFF.

This clonotype showed up many times. This chain connects TRBV7-3 to TRBJ2-1; no clear D gene. Between the trimmed V and J ends, which lost 1 base and 8 bases, there was a span of 9 bases. This CDR3 is built from 13 residues. Germline CDR1 reads SGHTA; CDR2 reads FQGTGA. The CDR3 loop reads CASSLNGPDEQFF. CDR3 nucleotide sequence: TGTGCCAGCAGCTTAAATGGCCCGGATGAGCAGTTCTTC.

This clonotype has a count of ten or more. V is TRBV6-1 and J is TRBJ2-5; 10 bases fit TRBD2. The CDR3 contains 14 residues. Germline CDR1 MNHNS, CDR2 SASEGT. V lost 7 bases to trimming and J lost 5 bases; unmatched junction nucleotides: 7. The CDR3 loop reads CASNPGTSDETQYF. The CDR3 DNA sequence: TGTGCCAGCAACCCCGGGACTAGCGACGAGACCCAGTACTTC.

The chain joins TRBV7-8 to TRBJ2-4; 7 bases align to TRBD1. Germline lookup yields CDR1 SGHVS and CDR2 FQNEAQ. The junction had 10 bases not matched to a gene; V was cut back by 5 bases and J by 6 bases. This CDR3 is built from 15 residues. CDR3 residues: CASSPQGDTGNIQYF. CDR3 nucleotides: TGTGCCAGCAGCCCCCAGGGGGATACGGGAAACATTCAGTACTTC. Drawing the rest from reference TRBV7-8 and TRBJ2-4, the complete variable domain is GAGVSQSPRYKVAKRGQDVALRCDPISGHVSLFWYQQALGQGPEFLTYFQNEAQLDKSGLPSDRFFAERPEGSVSTLKIQRTQQEDSAVYLCASSPQGDTGNIQYFGAGTRLSVL.

This clonotype was found a few times. Just one base apart from a much larger clone, this may be a read error. The V call is TRBV5-1, the J call TRBJ1-1; possible D gene TRBD1, 6 bases. The CDR3 has 15 amino acids. From germline, CDR1 is SGHRS and CDR2 YFSETQ. The V and J ends lost 4 bases and 1 base respectively, with 14 bases between them. The CDR3 spells CASSRGGTQNTEAFF. The CDR3 nucleotides are TGCGCCAGCAGCCGAGGGGGGACACAGAACACTGAAGCTTTCTTT.

This clonotype has ten or more counts. The CDR3 DNA is TGCAGCGTTGAAGGGGTTAGGACCGGGGAGCTGTTTTTT. This codes for CSVEGVRTGELFF. The rearrangement uses TRBV29-1 and TRBJ2-2; D is unresolved. The ends were cut back, 1 base at V and 5 bases at J, with 8 bases in the middle. The CDR3 is 13 amino acids. From germline, CDR1 is SQVTM and CDR2 ANQGSEA.

This clonotype is labeled medium-sized. The chain couples TRBV20-1 to TRBJ2-1; 8 positions agree with TRBD1. Losses at the gene ends were 3 bases for V and 2 bases for J; bases not matched to a gene: 6. The germline V gene has CDR1 DFQATT and CDR2 SNEGSKA (reference sequence). CDR3 length: 15 residues. CDR3 nucleotides: TGCAGTGCTAGTTCTCCGGGACAGGCCTACAATGAGCAGTTCTTC. Translating it yields CSASSPGQAYNEQFF.

CDR3 protein: CASRLTGQETQYF. The CDR3 DNA reads TGTGCCAGCAGGTTGACAGGACAAGAGACCCAGTACTTC. The J gene is TRBJ2-5, the V gene TRBV6-5, with a tentative D call TRBD1 (6 bases). The germline V gene encodes CDR1 MNHEY and CDR2 SVGAGI. This CDR3 has 13 amino acids. V dropped 6 bases and J dropped 2 bases, with 10 bases sitting between them.

A remark on this clonotype: Given a much more abundant clone one base away, this may be a read error. The gene calls are TRBV12-3 or TRBV12-4 and TRBJ2-1; 7 bases line up with TRBD2. The CDR3 loop spans 15 amino acids. Unmatched junction bases numbered 10, after V lost 5 bases and J lost 6 bases. CDR3 sequence: CASSPLAEASNEQFF. DNA of the CDR3: TGTGCCAGCAGTCCGCTAGCGGAGGCCAGCAATGAGCAGTTCTTC.

This clonotype was picked up many times. J is TRBJ2-3 and V is TRBV20-1; 7 nucleotides line up with TRBD2. The CDR3 totals 15 residues. Germline V gene data show CDR1 as DFQATT and CDR2 as SNEGSKA (reference sequence). V shed 6 bases, J shed 3 bases, and the junction held 12 bases outside the gene matches. The CDR3 spells CSAFLRRTSTDTQYF. DNA for the CDR3: TGCAGTGCCTTCTTACGCCGGACTAGTACAGATACGCAGTATTTT.